These 5 T cell receptor beta chains came from one sample sequenced in a study of beta chain features in type 1 diabetes. Broader study findings: TCRB CDR3 length was moderately but significantly reduced in all four CD4+ subsets of Type 1 diabetes patients.

Every isolated RNA sample was fully reverse transcribed, so sequencing captured expressed TCRB transcripts. Measured with immunoSEQ multiplex PCR; TCRdb has only the in-frame clones, and not every one. Among 130,000 or so clones listed, 15% to 20% were seen once. No antigens are known for them. The material sequenced was central memory CD4+ T cells from blood. These receptors were collected from a man aged 18-30 years with type 1 diabetes.

This chain links TRBV18 with TRBJ1-5; possible D gene TRBD1, 5 bases. The CDR3 is 14 amino acids. The ends were cut back, 3 bases at V and 5 bases at J, with 11 bases in the middle. Germline V lookup: CDR1 KGHSH, CDR2 LQKENI. The CDR3 DNA is TGTGCCAGCTCACCCGGGGGGAGCGATCAGCCCCAGCATTTT. It translates to CASSPGGSDQPQHF.

As to this clone: Other DNA sequences in this sample translate to the same CDR3. V and J are TRBV29-1 and TRBJ2-1; 9 bases fit TRBD2. The CDR3 loop spans 14 amino acids. V lost 5 bases, J lost 7 bases, and 9 bases stayed unmatched. Per the germline V gene, CDR1 is SQVTM and CDR2 is ANQGSEA. The CDR3 loop reads CSVRLAGSRNEQFF. The DNA for the CDR3 is TGCAGCGTTCGTCTAGCGGGATCTAGGAATGAGCAGTTCTTC.

With respect to this clone: Other DNA sequences within the sample encode an identical CDR3. The chain employs TRBV6-1 and TRBJ1-1, with D hard to call. Germline CDR1 is MNHNS and CDR2 is SASEGT. The CDR3 runs to 13 residues. The ends were cut back, 6 bases at V and 0 bases at J, with 8 bases in the middle. CDR3: CASRTEMNTEAFF. CDR3 sequence (DNA): TGTGCCAGCAGGACCGAAATGAACACTGAAGCTTTCTTT.

There are a few counts of this clone. It is likely a read error: a sequence one base away is far more abundant. The chain joins TRBV5-1 to TRBJ2-3; no clear D. CDR1 and CDR2 (germline): SGHRS, YFSETQ. The V and J ends lost 2 bases and 5 bases respectively, with 12 bases between them. This CDR3 region has 14 residues. The CDR3 reads CASSLGTAQDTQYF. The CDR3 nucleotides read TGCGCCAGCAGCTTAGGCACAGCCCAAGATACGCAGTATTTT.

This clone was observed a few times. V is TRBV28 and J is TRBJ2-7; D perhaps matches TRBD1 (6 bases). This CDR3 has 11 residues. V lost 8 bases and J lost 3, with 8 bases in between. Germline values: CDR1 MDHEN, CDR2 SYDVKM. Here the CDR3 DNA reads TGTGCCAGCTTAGGGGGCTACGAGCAGTACTTC. Amino acids: CASLGGYEQYF.